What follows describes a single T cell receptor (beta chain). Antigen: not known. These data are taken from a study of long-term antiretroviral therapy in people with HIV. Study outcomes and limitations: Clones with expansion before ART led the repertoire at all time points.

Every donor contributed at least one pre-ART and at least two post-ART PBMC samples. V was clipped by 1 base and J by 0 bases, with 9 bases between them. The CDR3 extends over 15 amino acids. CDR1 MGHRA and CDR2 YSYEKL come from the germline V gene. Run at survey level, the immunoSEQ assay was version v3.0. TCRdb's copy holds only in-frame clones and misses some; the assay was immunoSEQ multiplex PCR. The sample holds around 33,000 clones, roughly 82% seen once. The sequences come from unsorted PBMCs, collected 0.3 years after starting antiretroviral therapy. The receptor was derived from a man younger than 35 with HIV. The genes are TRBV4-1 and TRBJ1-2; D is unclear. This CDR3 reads CASSQGPEANYGYTF. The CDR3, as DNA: TGCGCCAGCAGCCAAGGTCCTGAAGCTAACTATGGCTACACCTTC.